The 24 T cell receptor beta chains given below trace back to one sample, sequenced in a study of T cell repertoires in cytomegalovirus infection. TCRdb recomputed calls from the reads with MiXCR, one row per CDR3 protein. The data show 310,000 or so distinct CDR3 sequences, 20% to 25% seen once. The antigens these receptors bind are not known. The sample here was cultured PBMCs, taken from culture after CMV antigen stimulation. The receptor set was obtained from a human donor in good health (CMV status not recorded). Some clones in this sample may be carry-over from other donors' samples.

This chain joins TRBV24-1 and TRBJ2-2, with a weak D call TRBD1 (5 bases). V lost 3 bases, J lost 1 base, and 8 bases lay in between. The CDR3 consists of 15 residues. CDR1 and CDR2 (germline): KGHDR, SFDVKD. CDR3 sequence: CATSDLTGNTGELFF. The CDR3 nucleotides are TGTGCCACCAGTGATCTAACAGGGAACACCGGGGAGCTGTTTTTT.

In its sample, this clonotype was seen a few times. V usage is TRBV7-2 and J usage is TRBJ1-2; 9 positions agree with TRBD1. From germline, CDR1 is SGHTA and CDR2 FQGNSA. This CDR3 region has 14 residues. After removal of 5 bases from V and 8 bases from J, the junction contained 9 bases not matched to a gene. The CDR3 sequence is CASSPGQGSGGYTF. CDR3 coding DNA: TGTGCCAGCAGCCCGGGACAGGGATCGGGAGGCTACACCTTC.

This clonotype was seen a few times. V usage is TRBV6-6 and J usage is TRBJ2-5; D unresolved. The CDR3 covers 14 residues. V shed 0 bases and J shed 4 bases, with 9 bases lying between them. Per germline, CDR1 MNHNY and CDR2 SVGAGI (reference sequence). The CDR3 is CASSYSVSLETQYF. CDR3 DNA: TGTGCCAGCAGTTACTCGGTCTCTTTAGAGACCCAGTACTTC.

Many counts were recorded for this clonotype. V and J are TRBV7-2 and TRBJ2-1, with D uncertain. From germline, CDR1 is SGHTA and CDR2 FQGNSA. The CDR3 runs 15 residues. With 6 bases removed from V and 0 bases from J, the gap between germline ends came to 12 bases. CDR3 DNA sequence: TGTGCCAGCAGGCCTCCGGGCTCCTCCTACAATGAGCAGTTCTTC. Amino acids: CASRPPGSSYNEQFF.

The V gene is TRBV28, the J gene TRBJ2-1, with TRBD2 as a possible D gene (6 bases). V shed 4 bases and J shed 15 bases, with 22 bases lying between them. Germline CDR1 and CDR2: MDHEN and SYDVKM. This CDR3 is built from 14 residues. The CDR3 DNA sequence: TGTGCCAGCAGTTCCACCCAGAACAGCGGGTCTCGGTTCTTC. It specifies CASSSTQNSGSRFF.

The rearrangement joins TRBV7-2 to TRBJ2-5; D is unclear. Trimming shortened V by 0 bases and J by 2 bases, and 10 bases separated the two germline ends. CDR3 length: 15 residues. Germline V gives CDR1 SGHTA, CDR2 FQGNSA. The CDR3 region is CASSLAPARQETQYF. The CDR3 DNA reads TGTGCCAGCAGCTTAGCCCCGGCTAGACAAGAGACCCAGTACTTC.

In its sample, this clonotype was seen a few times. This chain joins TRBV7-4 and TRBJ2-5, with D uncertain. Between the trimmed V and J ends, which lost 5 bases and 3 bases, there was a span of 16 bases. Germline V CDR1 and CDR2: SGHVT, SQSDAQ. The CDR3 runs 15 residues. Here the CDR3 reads CASSLRTAVEETQYF. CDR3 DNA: TGTGCCAGCAGCCTTAGAACTGCGGTGGAAGAGACCCAGTACTTC.

CDR3 nucleotide sequence: TGTGCCAGCAGTTTAGCGCCCAGGTACGAGCAGTACTTC. As protein: CASSLAPRYEQYF. V and J are TRBV12-3 or TRBV12-4 and TRBJ2-7; D ambiguous. Trimming stripped 0 bases from V and 4 bases from J, with 7 bases between. The CDR3 contains 13 residues.

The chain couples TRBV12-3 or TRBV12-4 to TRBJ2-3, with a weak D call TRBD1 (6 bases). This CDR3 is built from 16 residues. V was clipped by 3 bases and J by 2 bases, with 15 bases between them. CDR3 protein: CASSFIWGRSTDTQYF. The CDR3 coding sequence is TGTGCCAGCAGTTTCATCTGGGGGCGATCCACAGATACGCAGTATTTT.

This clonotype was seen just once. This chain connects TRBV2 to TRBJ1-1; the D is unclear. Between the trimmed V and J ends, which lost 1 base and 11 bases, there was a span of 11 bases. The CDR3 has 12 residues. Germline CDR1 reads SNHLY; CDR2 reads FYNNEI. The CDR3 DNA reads TGTGCCAGCAGTGAAGGGTTTCTGCGCGCTTTCTTT. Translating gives CASSEGFLRAFF.

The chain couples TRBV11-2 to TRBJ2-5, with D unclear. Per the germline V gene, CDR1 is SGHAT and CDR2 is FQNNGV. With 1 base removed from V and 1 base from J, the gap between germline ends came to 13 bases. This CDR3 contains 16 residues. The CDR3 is CASSLGPPAVQETQYF. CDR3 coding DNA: TGTGCCAGCAGCTTAGGTCCCCCGGCGGTCCAAGAGACCCAGTACTTC.

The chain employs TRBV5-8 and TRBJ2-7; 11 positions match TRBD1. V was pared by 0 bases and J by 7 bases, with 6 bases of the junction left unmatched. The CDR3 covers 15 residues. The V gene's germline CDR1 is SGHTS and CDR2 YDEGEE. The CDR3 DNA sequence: TGTGCCAGCAGCTTGGGGGACAGGGGGTTCGGGGAGCAGTACGTC. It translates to CASSLGDRGFGEQYV.

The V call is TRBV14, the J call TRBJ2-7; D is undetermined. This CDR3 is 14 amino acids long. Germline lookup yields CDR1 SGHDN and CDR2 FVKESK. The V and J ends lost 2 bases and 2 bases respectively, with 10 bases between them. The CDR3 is CASSQPANPYEQYF. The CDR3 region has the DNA TGTGCCAGCAGCCAACCCGCTAACCCCTACGAGCAGTACTTC.

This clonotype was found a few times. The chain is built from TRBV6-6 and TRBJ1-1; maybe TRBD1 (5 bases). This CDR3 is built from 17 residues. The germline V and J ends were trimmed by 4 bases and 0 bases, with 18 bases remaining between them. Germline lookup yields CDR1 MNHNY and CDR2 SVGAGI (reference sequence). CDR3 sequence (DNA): TGTGCCAGCAGTTCCCGACAGATATGGACACTGAACACTGAAGCTTTCTTT. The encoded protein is CASSSRQIWTLNTEAFF.

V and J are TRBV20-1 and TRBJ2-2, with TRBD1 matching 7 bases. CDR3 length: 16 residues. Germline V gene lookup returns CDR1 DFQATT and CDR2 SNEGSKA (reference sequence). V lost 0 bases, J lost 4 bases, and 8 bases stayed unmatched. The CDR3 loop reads CSARDQGQVSTGELFF. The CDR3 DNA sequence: TGCAGTGCTAGAGATCAAGGACAGGTTTCCACCGGGGAGCTGTTTTTT.

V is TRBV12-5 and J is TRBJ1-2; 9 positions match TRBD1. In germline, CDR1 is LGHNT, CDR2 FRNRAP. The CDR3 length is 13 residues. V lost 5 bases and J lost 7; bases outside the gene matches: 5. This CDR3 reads CASGLQGASGYTF. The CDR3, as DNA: TGTGCTAGTGGTCTACAGGGGGCCTCTGGCTACACCTTC.

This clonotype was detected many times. The CDR3 protein is CASSLTSGRTKAYNEQFF. DNA of the CDR3: TGTGCCAGCAGTCTCACTAGCGGGAGGACGAAGGCCTACAATGAGCAGTTCTTC. The chain recombines TRBV12-3 or TRBV12-4 with TRBJ2-1, with 12 bases fitting TRBD2. Trimming took 5 bases from V and 2 from J; bases not matched to a gene: 10. This CDR3 has 18 amino acids.

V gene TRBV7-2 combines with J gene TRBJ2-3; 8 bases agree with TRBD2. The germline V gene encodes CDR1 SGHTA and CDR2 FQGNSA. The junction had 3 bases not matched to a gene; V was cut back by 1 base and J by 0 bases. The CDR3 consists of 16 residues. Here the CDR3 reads CASSLGSGVSTDTQYF. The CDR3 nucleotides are TGTGCCAGCAGCTTAGGTAGCGGGGTTAGCACAGATACGCAGTATTTT.

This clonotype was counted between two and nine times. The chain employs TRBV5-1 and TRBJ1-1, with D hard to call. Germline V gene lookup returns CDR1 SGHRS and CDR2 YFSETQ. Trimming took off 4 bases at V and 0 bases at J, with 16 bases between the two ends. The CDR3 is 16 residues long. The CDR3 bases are TGCGCCAGCAGCCAAGGGCAGGACCCTATGAACACTGAAGCTTTCTTT. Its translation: CASSQGQDPMNTEAFF.

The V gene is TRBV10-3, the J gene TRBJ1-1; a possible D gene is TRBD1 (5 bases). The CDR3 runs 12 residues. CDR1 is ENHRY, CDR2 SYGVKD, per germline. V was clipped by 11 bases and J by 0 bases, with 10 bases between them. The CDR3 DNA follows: TGTGCCTCCGGGGGGGTGAACACTGAAGCTTTCTTT. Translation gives CASGGVNTEAFF.

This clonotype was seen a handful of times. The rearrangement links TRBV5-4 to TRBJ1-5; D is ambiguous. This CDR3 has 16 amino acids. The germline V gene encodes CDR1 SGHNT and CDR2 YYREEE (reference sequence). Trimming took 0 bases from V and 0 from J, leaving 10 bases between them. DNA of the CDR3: TGTGCCAGCAGCTTGGACGGATTCAATAGCAATCAGCCCCAGCATTTT. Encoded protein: CASSLDGFNSNQPQHF.

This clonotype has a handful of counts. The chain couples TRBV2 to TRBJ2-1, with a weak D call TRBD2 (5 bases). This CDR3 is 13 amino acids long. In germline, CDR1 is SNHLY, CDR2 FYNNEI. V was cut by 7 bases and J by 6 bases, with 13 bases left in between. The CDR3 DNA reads TGTGCCAGCACCCGGGGAAACTCCAATGAGCAGTTCTTC. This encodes CASTRGNSNEQFF.

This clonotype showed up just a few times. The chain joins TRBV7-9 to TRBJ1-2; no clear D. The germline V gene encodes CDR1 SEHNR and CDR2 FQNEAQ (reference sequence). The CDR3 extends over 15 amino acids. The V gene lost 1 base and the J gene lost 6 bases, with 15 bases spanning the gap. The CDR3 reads CASSLGPGLRDGYTF. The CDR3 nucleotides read TGTGCCAGCAGCTTAGGGCCAGGTCTTAGGGATGGCTACACCTTC.

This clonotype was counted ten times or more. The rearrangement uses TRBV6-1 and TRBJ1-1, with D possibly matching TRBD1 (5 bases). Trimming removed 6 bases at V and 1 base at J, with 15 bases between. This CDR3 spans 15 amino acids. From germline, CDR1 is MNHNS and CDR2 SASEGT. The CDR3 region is CASRRDPQGNTEAFF. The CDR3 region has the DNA TGTGCCAGCAGGCGGGATCCTCAGGGGAACACTGAAGCTTTCTTT.